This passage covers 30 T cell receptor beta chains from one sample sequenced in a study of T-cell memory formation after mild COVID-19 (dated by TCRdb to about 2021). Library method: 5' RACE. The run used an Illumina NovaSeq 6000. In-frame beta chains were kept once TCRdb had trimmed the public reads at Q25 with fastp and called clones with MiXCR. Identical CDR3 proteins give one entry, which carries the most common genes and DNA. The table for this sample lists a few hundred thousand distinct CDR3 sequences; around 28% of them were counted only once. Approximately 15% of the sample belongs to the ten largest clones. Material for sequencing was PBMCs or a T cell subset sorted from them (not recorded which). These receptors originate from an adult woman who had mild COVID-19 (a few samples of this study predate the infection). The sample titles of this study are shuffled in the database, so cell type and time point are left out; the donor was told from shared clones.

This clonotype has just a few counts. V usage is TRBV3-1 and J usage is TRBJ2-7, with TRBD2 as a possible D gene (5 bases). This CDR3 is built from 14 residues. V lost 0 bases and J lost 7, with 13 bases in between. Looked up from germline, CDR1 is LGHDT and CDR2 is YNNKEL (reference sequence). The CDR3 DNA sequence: TGTGCCAGCAGCCAAGATGTGAGGGTCCAGGAGCAGTACTTC. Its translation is CASSQDVRVQEQYF.

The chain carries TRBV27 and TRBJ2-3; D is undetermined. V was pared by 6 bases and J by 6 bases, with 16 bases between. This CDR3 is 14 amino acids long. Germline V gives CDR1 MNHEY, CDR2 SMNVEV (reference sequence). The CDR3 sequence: CASRGNGSADTQYF. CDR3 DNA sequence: TGTGCCAGCAGAGGGAATGGCTCGGCGGATACGCAGTATTTT.

For the CDR3, the DNA is TGTGCCAGCAGTGCCGTCGTAGGGACAGAGGGTGAAGCTTTCTTT. This sequence encodes CASSAVVGTEGEAFF. The chain uses TRBV25-1 and TRBJ1-1; 7 bases are shared with TRBD1. The CDR3 has 15 residues. Losses at the gene ends were 4 bases for V and 7 bases for J; bases not matched to a gene: 12. The germline CDR1 and CDR2 sequences are MGHDK and SYGVNS.

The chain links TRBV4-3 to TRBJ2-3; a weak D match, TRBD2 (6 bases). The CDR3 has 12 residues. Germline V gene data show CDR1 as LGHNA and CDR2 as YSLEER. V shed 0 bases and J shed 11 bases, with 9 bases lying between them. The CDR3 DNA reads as TGCGCCAGCAGCCAAGAAGGGCGGGGGCAGTATTTT. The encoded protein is CASSQEGRGQYF.

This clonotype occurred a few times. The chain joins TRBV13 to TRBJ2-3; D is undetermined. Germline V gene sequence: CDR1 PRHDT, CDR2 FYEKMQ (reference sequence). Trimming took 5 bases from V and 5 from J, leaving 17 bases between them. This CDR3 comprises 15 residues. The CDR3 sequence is CASSPRIRAGDTQYF. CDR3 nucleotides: TGTGCCAGCAGCCCCCGGATCAGAGCCGGAGATACGCAGTATTTT.

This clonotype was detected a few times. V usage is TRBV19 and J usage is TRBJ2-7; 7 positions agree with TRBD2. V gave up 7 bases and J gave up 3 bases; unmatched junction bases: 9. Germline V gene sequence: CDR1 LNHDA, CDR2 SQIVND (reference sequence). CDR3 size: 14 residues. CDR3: CASNEGGPLYEQYF. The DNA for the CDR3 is TGTGCCAGTAACGAGGGAGGGCCCCTCTACGAGCAGTACTTC.

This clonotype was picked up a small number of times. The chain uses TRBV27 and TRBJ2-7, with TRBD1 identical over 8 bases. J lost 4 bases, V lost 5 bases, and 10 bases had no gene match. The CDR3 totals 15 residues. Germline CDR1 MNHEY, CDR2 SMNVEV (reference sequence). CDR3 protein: CASSPDRVNVYEQYF. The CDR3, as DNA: TGTGCCAGCAGTCCGGACAGGGTGAACGTTTACGAGCAGTACTTC.

CDR3 region: CATSVSTERLNEQFF. The DNA of the CDR3 is TGTGCCACCAGTGTCTCGACCGAACGTCTCAATGAGCAGTTCTTC. The chain links TRBV24-1 to TRBJ2-1, with no clear D. Trimming removed 5 bases from V and 6 bases from J, with 16 bases in between. Germline V CDR1 and CDR2: KGHDR, SFDVKD. The CDR3 has 15 residues.

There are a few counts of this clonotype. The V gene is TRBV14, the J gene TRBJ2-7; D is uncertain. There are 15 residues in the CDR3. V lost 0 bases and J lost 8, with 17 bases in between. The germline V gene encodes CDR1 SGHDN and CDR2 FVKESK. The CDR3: CASSQDRASVGKQYF. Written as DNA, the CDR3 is TGTGCCAGCAGCCAAGATAGAGCTTCCGTGGGGAAGCAGTACTTC.

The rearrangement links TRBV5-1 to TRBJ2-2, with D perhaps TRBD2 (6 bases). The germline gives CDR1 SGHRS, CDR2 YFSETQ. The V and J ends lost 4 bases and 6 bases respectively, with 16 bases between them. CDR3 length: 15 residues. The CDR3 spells CASSPGLYRAGELFF. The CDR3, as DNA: TGCGCCAGCAGCCCAGGACTATATAGAGCCGGGGAGCTGTTTTTT.

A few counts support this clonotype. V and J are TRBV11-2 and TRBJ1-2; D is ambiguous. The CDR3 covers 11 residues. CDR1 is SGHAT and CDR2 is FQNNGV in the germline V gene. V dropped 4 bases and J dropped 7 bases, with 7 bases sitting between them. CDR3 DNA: TGTGCCAGCAGCTCCCGGGGTGGCTACACCTTC. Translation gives CASSSRGGYTF.

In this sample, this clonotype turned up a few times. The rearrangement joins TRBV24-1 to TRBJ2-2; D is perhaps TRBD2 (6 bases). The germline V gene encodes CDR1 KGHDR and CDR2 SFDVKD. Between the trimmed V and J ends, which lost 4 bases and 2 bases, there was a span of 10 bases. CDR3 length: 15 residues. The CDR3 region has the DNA TGTGCCACCAGTGACCCCGGGACTAACACCGGGGAGCTGTTTTTT. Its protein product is CATSDPGTNTGELFF.

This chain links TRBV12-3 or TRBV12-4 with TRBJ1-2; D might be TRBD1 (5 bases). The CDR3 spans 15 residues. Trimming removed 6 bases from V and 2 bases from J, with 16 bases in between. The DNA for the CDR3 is TGTGCCAGCAGACTGGGACCGACGGTCAACTATGGCTACACCTTC. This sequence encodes CASRLGPTVNYGYTF.

CDR3 sequence reads: CASSPVSVNEQYF. In DNA form, the CDR3 reads TGCGCCAGCAGCCCCGTTTCGGTGAACGAGCAGTACTTC. The rearrangement links TRBV5-1 to TRBJ2-7, with D uncertain. V lost 4 bases, J lost 5 bases, and 13 bases lay in between. CDR1 is SGHRS and CDR2 is YFSETQ in the germline V gene. This CDR3 spans 13 amino acids.

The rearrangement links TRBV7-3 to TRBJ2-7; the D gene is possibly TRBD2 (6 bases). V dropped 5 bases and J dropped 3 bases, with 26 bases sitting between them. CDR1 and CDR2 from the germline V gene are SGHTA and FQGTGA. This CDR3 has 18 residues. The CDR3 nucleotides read TGTGCCAGCAGCCCGCCCCGAGGCGAATGGCGGGAAAGCTACGAGCAGTACTTC. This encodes CASSPPRGEWRESYEQYF.

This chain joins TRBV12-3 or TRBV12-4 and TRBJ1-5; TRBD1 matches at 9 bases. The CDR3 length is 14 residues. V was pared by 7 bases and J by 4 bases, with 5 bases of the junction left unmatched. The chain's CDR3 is CASTATGGNQPQHF. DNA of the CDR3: TGTGCCAGCACCGCGACAGGGGGGAATCAGCCCCAGCATTTT.

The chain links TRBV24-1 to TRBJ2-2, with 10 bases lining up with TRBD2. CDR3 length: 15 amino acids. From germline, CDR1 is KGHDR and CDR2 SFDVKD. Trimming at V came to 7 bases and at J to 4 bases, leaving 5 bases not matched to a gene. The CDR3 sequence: CATSESGRATGELFF. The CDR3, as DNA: TGTGCCACCAGCGAAAGCGGGAGGGCCACCGGGGAGCTGTTTTTT.

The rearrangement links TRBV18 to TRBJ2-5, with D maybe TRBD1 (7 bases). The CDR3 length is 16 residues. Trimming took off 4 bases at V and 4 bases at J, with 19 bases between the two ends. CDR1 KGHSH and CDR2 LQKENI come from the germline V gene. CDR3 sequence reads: CASSQGQAGGPETQYF. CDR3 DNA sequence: TGTGCCAGCTCACAAGGACAGGCTGGGGGGCCAGAGACCCAGTACTTC. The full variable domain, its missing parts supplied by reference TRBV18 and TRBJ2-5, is NAGVMQNPRHLVRRRGQEARLRCSPMKGHSHVYWYRQLPEEGLKFMVYLQKENIIDESGMPKERFSAEFPKEGPSILRIQQVVRGDSAAYFCASSQGQAGGPETQYFGPGTRLLVL.

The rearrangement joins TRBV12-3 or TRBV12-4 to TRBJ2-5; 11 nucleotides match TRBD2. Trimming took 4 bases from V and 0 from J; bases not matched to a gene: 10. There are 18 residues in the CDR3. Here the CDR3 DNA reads TGTGCCAGCAGTTCCCTTAGCGGGGGGGCCGATTACCAAGAGACCCAGTACTTC. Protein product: CASSSLSGGADYQETQYF.

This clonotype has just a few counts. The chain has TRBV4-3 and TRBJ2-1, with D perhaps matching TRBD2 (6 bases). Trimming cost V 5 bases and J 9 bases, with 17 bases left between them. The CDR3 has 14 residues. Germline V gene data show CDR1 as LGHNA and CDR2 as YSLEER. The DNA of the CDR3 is TGCGCCAGCAGCTCCCGACCCCGTAGCGGTGAGCAGTTCTTC. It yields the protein CASSSRPRSGEQFF.

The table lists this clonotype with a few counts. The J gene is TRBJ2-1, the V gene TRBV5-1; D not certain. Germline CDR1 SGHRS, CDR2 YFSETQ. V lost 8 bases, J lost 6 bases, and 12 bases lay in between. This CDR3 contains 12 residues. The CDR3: CASWSGANEQFF. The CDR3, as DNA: TGCGCCAGTTGGTCGGGTGCCAATGAGCAGTTCTTC.

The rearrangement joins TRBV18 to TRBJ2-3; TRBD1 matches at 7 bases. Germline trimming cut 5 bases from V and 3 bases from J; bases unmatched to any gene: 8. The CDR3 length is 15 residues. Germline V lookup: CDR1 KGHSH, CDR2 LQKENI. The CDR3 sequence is CASSSLGQNTDTQYF. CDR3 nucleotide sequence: TGTGCCAGCTCATCATTGGGACAGAATACAGATACGCAGTATTTT.

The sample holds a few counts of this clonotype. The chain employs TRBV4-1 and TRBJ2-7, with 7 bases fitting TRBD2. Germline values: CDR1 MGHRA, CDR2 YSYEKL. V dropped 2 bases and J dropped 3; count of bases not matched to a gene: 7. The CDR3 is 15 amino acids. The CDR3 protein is CASSQSRDYYYEQYF. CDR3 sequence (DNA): TGCGCCAGCAGCCAATCTCGGGACTATTACTACGAGCAGTACTTC.

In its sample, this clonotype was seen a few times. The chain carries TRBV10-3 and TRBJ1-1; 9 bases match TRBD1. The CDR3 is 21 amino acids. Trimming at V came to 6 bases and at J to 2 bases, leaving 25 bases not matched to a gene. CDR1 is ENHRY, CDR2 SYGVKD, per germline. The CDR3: CAISPHLGTGPAKGLNTEAFF. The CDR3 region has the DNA TGTGCCATCAGCCCCCACCTCGGGACAGGGCCTGCAAAGGGATTAAACACTGAAGCTTTCTTT.

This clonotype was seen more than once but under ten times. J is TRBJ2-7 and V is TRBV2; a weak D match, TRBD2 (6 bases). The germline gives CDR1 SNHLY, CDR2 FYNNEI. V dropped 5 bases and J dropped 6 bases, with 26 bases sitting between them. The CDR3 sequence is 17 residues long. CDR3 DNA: TGTGCCAGCAGTCCAGTAGTCGGGACTGTTGAGCGGTCCGAGCAGTACTTC. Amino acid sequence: CASSPVVGTVERSEQYF.

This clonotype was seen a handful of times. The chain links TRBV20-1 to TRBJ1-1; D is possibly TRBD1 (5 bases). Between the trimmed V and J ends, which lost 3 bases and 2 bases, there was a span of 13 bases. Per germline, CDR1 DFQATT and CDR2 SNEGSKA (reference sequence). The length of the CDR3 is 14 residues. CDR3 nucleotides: TGCAGTGCTAGCGGTGGGGGGGTTAACACTGAAGCTTTCTTT. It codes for CSASGGGVNTEAFF.

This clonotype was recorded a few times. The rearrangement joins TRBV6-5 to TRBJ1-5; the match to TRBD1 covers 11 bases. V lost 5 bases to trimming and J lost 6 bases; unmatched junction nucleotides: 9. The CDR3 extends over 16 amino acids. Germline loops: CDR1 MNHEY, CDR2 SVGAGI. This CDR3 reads CASSRRGQGVFQPQHF. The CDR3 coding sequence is TGTGCCAGCAGTCGACGGGGACAGGGGGTGTTTCAGCCCCAGCATTTT.

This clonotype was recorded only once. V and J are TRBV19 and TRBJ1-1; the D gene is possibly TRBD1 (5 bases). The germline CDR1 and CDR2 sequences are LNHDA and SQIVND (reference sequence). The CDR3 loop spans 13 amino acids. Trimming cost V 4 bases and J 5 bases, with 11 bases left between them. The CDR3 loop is CASSTRGKTEAFF. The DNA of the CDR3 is TGTGCCAGTAGTACTAGGGGAAAGACTGAAGCTTTCTTT.

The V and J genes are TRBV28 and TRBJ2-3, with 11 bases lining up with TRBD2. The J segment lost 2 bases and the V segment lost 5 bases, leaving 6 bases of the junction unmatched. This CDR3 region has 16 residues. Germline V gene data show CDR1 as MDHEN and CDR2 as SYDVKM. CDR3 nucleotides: TGTGCCAGCAGTCCCCGACTAGCGGGGTTCACAGATACGCAGTATTTT. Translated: CASSPRLAGFTDTQYF.

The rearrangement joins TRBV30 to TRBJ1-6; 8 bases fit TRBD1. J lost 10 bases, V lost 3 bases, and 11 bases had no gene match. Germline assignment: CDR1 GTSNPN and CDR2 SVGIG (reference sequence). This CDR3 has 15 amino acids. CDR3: CAWSQDRGRGSPLHF. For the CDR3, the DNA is TGTGCCTGGAGCCAAGACAGGGGCAGGGGCTCACCCCTCCACTTT.